This TCR beta chain was sequenced in a study of blood T cell repertoires in COVID-19. CDR3 length: 14 amino acids. V was cut by 4 bases and J by 3 bases, with 10 bases left in between. Germline loops: CDR1 SNHLY, CDR2 FYNNEI. Here immunoSEQ multiplex PCR was the method, and the copy in TCRdb shows in-frame clones only, minus some. The sample gives around 310,000 clones, roughly 90% of which show up once; roughly 1% is in the top ten. Material for sequencing was peripheral blood. The V call is TRBV2, the J call TRBJ1-3; D gene ambiguous. This receptor was obtained from a woman in her thirties or forties with COVID-19, enrolled during active disease. CDR3 coding DNA: TGTGCCAGCAGTGTACGACATCTTGGAAACACCATATATTTT. Translating it yields CASSVRHLGNTIYF.